The 10 T cell receptor beta chains reported below all come from one sample, sequenced in a study of T cells after yellow fever vaccination. In TCRdb, the 5' RACE reads were re-called with MiXCR into one record per CDR3 protein. Here the sample spans about 360,000 distinct CDR3 sequences, 6% to 8% being singletons. Specimen: PBMCs, collected 5 days after the yellow fever booster vaccination. The receptor set was obtained from a man aged 25 to 40 who received the YFV17D yellow fever vaccine.

This clonotype was observed at least ten times. The chain joins TRBV7-9 to TRBJ2-5, with D possibly being TRBD2 (6 bases). Germline loops: CDR1 SEHNR, CDR2 FQNEAQ (reference sequence). The length of the CDR3 is 14 residues. Trimming took 1 base from V and 5 from J, leaving 11 bases between them. The CDR3 loop reads CASSLVHGGETQYF. The CDR3 region has the DNA TGTGCCAGCAGCTTAGTTCACGGGGGTGAGACCCAGTACTTC.

This clonotype was detected only a few times. This chain uses TRBV12-3 or TRBV12-4 with TRBJ2-7; no definite D call. CDR3 length: 13 amino acids. V was cut by 4 bases and J by 1 base, with 8 bases left in between. CDR3 sequence reads: CASSWERSYEQYF. CDR3 in DNA: TGTGCCAGCAGTTGGGAACGGTCCTACGAGCAGTACTTC.

This clonotype was detected many times. The chain recombines TRBV7-3 with TRBJ2-3; TRBD2 aligns across 8 bases. CDR3 length equals 16 residues. The germline V gene encodes CDR1 SGHTA and CDR2 FQGTGA. V lost 2 bases, J lost 4 bases, and 8 bases stayed unmatched. CDR3 bases: TGTGCCAGCAGCTTACTCCCAGCGGGAGTAGCAGATACGCAGTATTTT. Its translation: CASSLLPAGVADTQYF.

There are a few counts of this clonotype. V is TRBV5-8 and J is TRBJ2-1; TRBD1 matches 7 bases. CDR1 is SGHTS, CDR2 YDEGEE, per germline. The CDR3 is made up of 13 amino acids. The V segment lost 3 bases and the J segment 10 bases; nucleotides outside the gene matches: 7. The CDR3 reads CASSSRTGWEQFF. CDR3 in DNA: TGTGCCAGCAGCTCCCGGACAGGCTGGGAGCAGTTCTTC. The full variable domain, in which reference TRBV5-8 and TRBJ2-1 provide the parts outside the CDR3, is EAGVTQSPTHLIKTRGQQATLRCSPISGHTSVYWYQQALGLGLQFLLWYDEGEERNRGNFPPRFSGRQFPNYSSELNVNALELEDSALYLCASSSRTGWEQFFGPGTRLTVL.

This clonotype was found a few times. The chain employs TRBV2 and TRBJ1-5; tentative D call: TRBD1 (6 bases). CDR3 size: 15 residues. In germline, CDR1 is SNHLY, CDR2 FYNNEI. The ends were cut back, 8 bases at V and 1 base at J, with 15 bases in the middle. CDR3 residues: CASGQQFTSNQPQHF. For the CDR3, the DNA is TGTGCCAGCGGACAGCAATTCACAAGCAATCAGCCCCAGCATTTT.

This clonotype was observed at least ten times. This chain links TRBV11-2 with TRBJ2-7; no clear D. Trimming took 4 bases from V and 3 from J, leaving 7 bases between them. The CDR3 consists of 12 residues. CDR1 is SGHAT, CDR2 FQNNGV, per germline. As DNA, the CDR3 is TGTGCCAGCAGCTCACGCCACTACGAGCAGTACTTC. Protein sequence: CASSSRHYEQYF.

This clonotype was seen only a few times. The chain uses TRBV7-9 and TRBJ1-1; D is possibly TRBD1 (5 bases). The CDR3 has 17 residues. Trimming cost V 5 bases and J 4 bases, with 23 bases left between them. The V gene's germline CDR1 is SEHNR and CDR2 FQNEAQ (reference sequence). DNA of the CDR3: TGTGCCAGCAGCGTGGGATCTCGCAGGGCTTGGGGCACTGAAGCTTTCTTT. This codes for CASSVGSRRAWGTEAFF.

The J gene is TRBJ1-2, the V gene TRBV10-3, with 7 bases matching TRBD1. V lost 4 bases to trimming and J lost 3 bases; unmatched junction nucleotides: 5. In germline, CDR1 is ENHRY, CDR2 SYGVKD. The CDR3 runs to 14 residues. The CDR3 coding sequence is TGTGCCATCAGTGTCGCCACAGGGGACTATGGCTACACCTTC. It translates to CAISVATGDYGYTF.

J is TRBJ2-2 and V is TRBV28; TRBD2 matches at 7 bases. CDR1 and CDR2 (germline): MDHEN, SYDVKM. The CDR3 has 15 residues. V lost 5 bases to trimming and J lost 2 bases; unmatched junction nucleotides: 5. CDR3 sequence (DNA): TGTGCCAGCAGTGCGGGAGACCTAAACACCGGGGAGCTGTTTTTT. Protein: CASSAGDLNTGELFF.

This clonotype was detected many times. The chain is built from TRBV5-1 and TRBJ2-7; possibly TRBD2 for D (5 bases). The V gene's germline CDR1 is SGHRS and CDR2 YFSETQ. The V end was cut by 4 bases, the J end by 4 bases, with 9 bases between. This CDR3 has 12 residues. The CDR3 DNA reads TGCGCCAGCAGCGATTCGGGGTACGAGCAGTACTTC. Its translation: CASSDSGYEQYF.